A single sample gave rise to the 15 T cell receptor beta chains below, sequenced in a study of vaccination and CD4 T cells after COVID-19. The assay that was used to sequence DNA from cultured CD4+ T cells was the Oncomine TCR Beta short-read assay. TCRdb used MiXCR to reprocess the PCR reads, holding one entry per CDR3 protein. The sample consists of around 4,200 distinct CDR3 sequences, less than 50% of them appearing once. Their antigens remain unidentified. The treatment was: roughly 10-day PBMC culture with coronavirus spike peptide pools or control peptides (ViraFEST assay). Sample: CD4+ T cells from blood, cultured in vitro. Receptors originate from a human donor who had recovered from COVID-19.

The rearrangement joins TRBV7-9 to TRBJ2-5, with TRBD2 matching over 8 bases. The CDR3 loop spans 15 amino acids. Germline CDR1 is SEHNR and CDR2 is FQNEAQ (reference sequence). After removal of 5 bases from V and 4 bases from J, the junction contained 9 bases not matched to a gene. The CDR3 DNA reads TGTGCCAGCAGCCCCCAAGCGGGAGTGGGAGAGACCCAGTACTTC. Its translation: CASSPQAGVGETQYF.

The chain carries TRBV20-1 and TRBJ2-2; unclear D gene. Germline V lookup: CDR1 DFQATT, CDR2 SNEGSKA (reference sequence). This CDR3 region has 11 residues. V gave up 6 bases and J gave up 6 bases, with 8 bases separating them. The CDR3 spells CSAQGPGELFF. CDR3 bases: TGCAGTGCCCAAGGACCCGGGGAGCTGTTTTTT.

This chain links TRBV20-1 with TRBJ1-6; 10 bases align to TRBD1. The CDR3 contains 13 residues. Germline trimming cut 6 bases from V and 9 bases from J; bases unmatched to any gene: 5. Germline CDR1 DFQATT, CDR2 SNEGSKA (reference sequence). CDR3 nucleotides: TGCAGTGCCGCGGGACAGGGGAGTTCACCCCTCCACTTT. This encodes CSAAGQGSSPLHF.

V is TRBV6-1 and J is TRBJ2-7, with 10 bases matching TRBD1. CDR3 length equals 15 residues. Germline V gene lookup returns CDR1 MNHNS and CDR2 SASEGT. V lost 6 bases to trimming and J lost 4 bases; unmatched junction nucleotides: 9. Here the CDR3 DNA reads TGTGCCAGCAGATCATCCGGGACAGGGGCATACGAGCAGTACTTC. Protein product: CASRSSGTGAYEQYF.

V usage is TRBV7-2 and J usage is TRBJ2-5; D is unclear. Germline lookup yields CDR1 SGHTA and CDR2 FQGNSA. Trimming stripped 1 base from V and 4 bases from J, with 7 bases between. The CDR3 extends over 13 amino acids. The CDR3 protein is CASSLVGGETQYF. For the CDR3, the DNA is TGTGCCAGCAGCTTAGTCGGTGGAGAGACCCAGTACTTC.

A few counts support this clonotype. This rearrangement joins TRBV20-1 to TRBJ2-2; D call uncertain. V was shortened by 2 bases and J by 10 bases, with 14 bases between the two germline ends. Germline V gene sequence: CDR1 DFQATT, CDR2 SNEGSKA (reference sequence). The CDR3 is 13 residues long. CDR3 sequence (DNA): TGCAGTGCTAGACAGGACCACGCCGCGGAGCTGTTTTTT. Translated: CSARQDHAAELFF.

The chain combines TRBV10-1 with TRBJ1-6; 7 bases agree with TRBD1. Trimming removed 10 bases from V and 7 bases from J; junction bases left unmatched: 7. Germline V lookup: CDR1 WNHNN, CDR2 SYGVQD (reference sequence). The CDR3 loop spans 13 amino acids. In DNA, the CDR3 is TGCGCCACCACCGGGACAGAAAATTCACCCCTCCACTTT. Protein: CATTGTENSPLHF.

The chain has TRBV20-1 and TRBJ2-2, with D tentatively TRBD2 (5 bases). The length of the CDR3 is 15 residues. The V gene's germline CDR1 is DFQATT and CDR2 SNEGSKA (reference sequence). Trimming took 6 bases from V and 5 from J, leaving 19 bases between them. CDR3 coding DNA: TGCAGTGCCCTCATGGTTACCCCGGGAACCGGGGAGCTGTTTTTT. Its protein is CSALMVTPGTGELFF.

V and J are TRBV7-2 and TRBJ2-5, with 9 nucleotides matching TRBD2. Germline values: CDR1 SGHTA, CDR2 FQGNSA. With 1 base clipped from V and 4 bases from J, the junction kept 4 bases outside the gene matches. The length of the CDR3 is 15 residues. CDR3 sequence reads: CASSLGGGASETQYF. The DNA of the CDR3 is TGTGCCAGCAGCTTAGGCGGGGGGGCCTCAGAGACCCAGTACTTC.

The chain couples TRBV6-4 to TRBJ2-2; D gene uncertain. V lost 3 bases, J lost 5 bases, and 10 bases lay in between. Germline values: CDR1 MRHNA, CDR2 SNTAGT. The CDR3 has 14 residues. CDR3 sequence: CASSEVYQTGELFF. The CDR3 DNA reads TGTGCCAGCAGTGAGGTATACCAAACCGGGGAGCTGTTTTTT.

V and J are TRBV5-1 and TRBJ2-3; D gene unclear. With 4 bases removed from V and 5 bases from J, the gap between germline ends came to 11 bases. The CDR3 is 13 amino acids. From germline, CDR1 is SGHRS and CDR2 YFSETQ. The CDR3 coding sequence is TGCGCCAGCAGCGTCCTAGAGGTAGATACGCAGTATTTT. Its translation is CASSVLEVDTQYF.

The V call is TRBV19, the J call TRBJ1-5; no clear D. The length of the CDR3 is 13 residues. CDR1 and CDR2 (germline): LNHDA, SQIVND (reference sequence). Trimming took 7 bases from V and 4 from J, leaving 11 bases between them. The CDR3 sequence is CASTGTRNQPQHF. The CDR3 nucleotides are TGTGCCAGTACCGGAACACGGAATCAGCCCCAGCATTTT. Drawing the rest from reference TRBV19 and TRBJ1-5, the complete variable domain is DGGITQSPKYLFRKEGQNVTLSCEQNLNHDAMYWYRQDPGQGLRLIYYSQIVNDFQKGDIAEGYSVSREKKESFPLTVTSAQKNPTAFYLCASTGTRNQPQHFGDGTRLSIL.

This clonotype showed up just a few times. This rearrangement joins TRBV11-3 to TRBJ1-1; a weak D match, TRBD1 (6 bases). Trimming removed 5 bases at V and 2 bases at J, with 15 bases between. The CDR3 loop spans 15 amino acids. Looked up from germline, CDR1 is SGHNT and CDR2 is YENEEA. The CDR3 reads CASSPLHGGNTEAFF. CDR3 sequence (DNA): TGTGCCAGCAGCCCACTTCACGGGGGCAACACTGAAGCTTTCTTT. Full variable domain (outside the CDR3, taken from reference TRBV11-3 and TRBJ1-1): EAGVVQSPRYKIIEKKQPVAFWCNPISGHNTLYWYLQNLGQGPELLIRYENEEAVDDSQLPKDRFSAERLKGVDSTLKIQPAELGDSAVYLCASSPLHGGNTEAFFGQGTRLTVV.

This clonotype was picked up a small number of times. The chain links TRBV5-1 to TRBJ2-5; the D is unclear. CDR3 length: 15 amino acids. In germline, CDR1 is SGHRS, CDR2 YFSETQ. Trimming cost V 0 bases and J 5 bases, with 14 bases left between them. CDR3 nucleotide sequence: TGCGCCAGCAGCTTGGGAACTCAGGTCATGGAGACCCAGTACTTC. Translating gives CASSLGTQVMETQYF.

The chain uses TRBV7-2 and TRBJ2-7; D is ambiguous. V dropped 4 bases and J dropped 11 bases, with 15 bases sitting between them. This CDR3 region has 12 residues. Germline V gives CDR1 SGHTA, CDR2 FQGNSA. CDR3 sequence reads: CASSSTSGVEYF. As DNA, the CDR3 is TGTGCCAGCAGCTCAACCTCAGGCGTGGAGTACTTC.